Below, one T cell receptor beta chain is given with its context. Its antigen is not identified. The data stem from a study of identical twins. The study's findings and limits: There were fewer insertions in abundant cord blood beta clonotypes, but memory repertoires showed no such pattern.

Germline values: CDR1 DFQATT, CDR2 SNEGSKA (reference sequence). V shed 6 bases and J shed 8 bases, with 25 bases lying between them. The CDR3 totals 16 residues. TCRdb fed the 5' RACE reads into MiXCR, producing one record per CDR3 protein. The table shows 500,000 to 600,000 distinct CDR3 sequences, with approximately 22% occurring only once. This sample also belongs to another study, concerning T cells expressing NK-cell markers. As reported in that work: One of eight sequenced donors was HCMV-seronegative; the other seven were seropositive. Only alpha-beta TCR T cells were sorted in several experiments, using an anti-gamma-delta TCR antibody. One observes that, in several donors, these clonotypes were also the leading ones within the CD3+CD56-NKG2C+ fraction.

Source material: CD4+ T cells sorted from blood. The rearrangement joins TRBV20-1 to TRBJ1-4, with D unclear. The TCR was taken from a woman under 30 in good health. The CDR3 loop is CSARQGWRLGGEKLFF. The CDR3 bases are TGCAGTGCGAGGCAAGGGTGGAGGCTTGGTGGGGAAAAACTGTTTTTT.